Shown below are 11 T cell receptor beta chains from a single sample sequenced in a study of beta chain features in type 1 diabetes. Since all of the isolated RNA was reverse transcribed, expressed TCRB transcripts were what got sequenced. Produced via immunoSEQ multiplex PCR; TCRdb's table is partial and in-frame only. The profile shows hundreds of thousands of clones, around a sixth of them singletons. Sequenced input: naive CD4+ T cells from blood. These receptors came from a man aged 18 to 30 in good health.

The table lists this clone with a count of one. The V and J genes are TRBV28 and TRBJ1-1; TRBD1 agrees at 7 bases. Germline CDR1 reads MDHEN; CDR2 reads SYDVKM. Losses at the gene ends were 5 bases for V and 4 bases for J; bases not matched to a gene: 13. There are 16 residues in the CDR3. This CDR3 reads CASSKRDSGRVTEAFF. In DNA, the CDR3 is TGTGCCAGCAGTAAAAGGGACAGCGGGAGGGTCACTGAAGCTTTCTTT.

This clone has only a few counts. The chain joins TRBV6-1 to TRBJ2-7, with 9 bases aligning to TRBD1. Trimming at V came to 4 bases and at J to 6 bases, leaving 19 bases not matched to a gene. CDR3 size: 18 residues. Germline V gene sequence: CDR1 MNHNS, CDR2 SASEGT. CDR3 region: CASSVEGQGPRVRSEQYF. The CDR3 DNA reads TGTGCCAGCAGTGTTGAGGGACAGGGACCCCGAGTTAGATCCGAGCAGTACTTC.

The chain links TRBV12-5 to TRBJ2-1, with D possibly being TRBD2 (6 bases). V was clipped by 1 base and J by 8 bases, with 15 bases between them. The V gene's germline CDR1 is LGHNT and CDR2 FRNRAP. The CDR3 length is 15 residues. This CDR3 reads CASGLALAADYEQFF. CDR3 sequence (DNA): TGTGCTAGTGGTTTGGCACTAGCCGCCGACTATGAGCAGTTCTTC. The full variable domain, its missing parts supplied by reference TRBV12-5 and TRBJ2-1, is DARVTQTPRHKVTEMGQEVTMRCQPILGHNTVFWYRQTMMQGLELLAYFRNRAPLDDSGMPKDRFSAEMPDATLATLKIQPSEPRDSAVYFCASGLALAADYEQFFGPGTRLTVL.

The sample holds a few counts of this clone. J is TRBJ2-2 and V is TRBV10-3; 7 bases are a match to TRBD1. The CDR3 loop spans 16 amino acids. After removal of 10 bases from V and 0 bases from J, the junction contained 11 bases not matched to a gene. Germline V gene data show CDR1 as ENHRY and CDR2 as SYGVKD. The CDR3 DNA reads TGTGCCACAAAACGGGACAGCTTCTCGAACACCGGGGAGCTGTTTTTT. Its protein product is CATKRDSFSNTGELFF.

This clone was counted a few times. The genes are TRBV6-5 and TRBJ2-4; D not resolved. Trimming took 7 bases from V and 5 from J, leaving 12 bases between them. Germline assignment: CDR1 MNHEY and CDR2 SVGAGI. The CDR3 is made up of 13 amino acids. The CDR3 DNA reads TGTGCCAGCACCCCATCAAGGGAAAACATTCAGTACTTC. Amino acids: CASTPSRENIQYF.

CDR3 residues: CASSRSGGSDTQYF. Here the CDR3 DNA reads TGCGCCAGCAGCCGGAGCGGGGGCTCAGATACGCAGTATTTT. The V and J genes are TRBV5-1 and TRBJ2-3; 8 bases map to TRBD2. Germline lookup yields CDR1 SGHRS and CDR2 YFSETQ. Trimming took 4 bases from V and 4 from J; bases not matched to a gene: 5. The CDR3 totals 14 residues.

The V gene is TRBV7-2, the J gene TRBJ2-7; D ambiguous. The germline gives CDR1 SGHTA, CDR2 FQGNSA. The CDR3 is made up of 13 amino acids. V lost 3 bases, J lost 1 base, and 7 bases lay in between. The CDR3 sequence is CASSFSLSYEQYF. The CDR3 DNA is TGTGCCAGCAGCTTCTCCCTATCCTACGAGCAGTACTTC.

The rearrangement links TRBV27 to TRBJ2-6; either TRBD1 or TRBD2 may supply D (5 bases each). Per germline, CDR1 MNHEY and CDR2 SMNVEV (reference sequence). Deletions cut 6 bases from V and 0 bases from J, with 18 bases between. The CDR3 loop spans 18 amino acids. CDR3 protein: CASRPLRDGNSGANVLTF. In DNA, the CDR3 is TGTGCCAGCAGGCCTCTCCGGGACGGCAACTCTGGGGCCAACGTCCTGACTTTC.

This clone was seen a few times. The chain uses TRBV11-2 and TRBJ2-7; TRBD2 matches at 10 bases. Per the germline V gene, CDR1 is SGHAT and CDR2 is FQNNGV. CDR3 length: 16 amino acids. V shed 2 bases, J shed 2 bases, and the junction held 6 bases outside the gene matches. CDR3 amino acids: CASSLRTSGGTYEQYF. CDR3 bases: TGTGCCAGCAGCTTAAGGACTAGCGGAGGGACCTACGAGCAGTACTTC. Supplemented by reference TRBV11-2 and TRBJ2-7, the full variable domain reads EAGVAQSPRYKIIEKRQSVAFWCNPISGHATLYWYQQILGQGPKLLIQFQNNGVVDDSQLPKDRFSAERLKGVDSTLKIQPAKLEDSAVYLCASSLRTSGGTYEQYFGPGTRLTVT.

The J gene is TRBJ2-3, the V gene TRBV23-1, with 9 nucleotides matching TRBD1. TRBV23-1 has ORF status, its function being uncertain. This CDR3 has 13 residues. V dropped 1 base and J dropped 14; count of bases not matched to a gene: 7. CDR3 loop: CASSQWPGQGRYF. DNA for the CDR3: TGCGCCAGCAGTCAATGGCCGGGACAGGGTCGGTATTTT.

This clone was found a few times. Other nucleotide sequences from this sample produce the same CDR3. The chain uses TRBV7-9 and TRBJ1-1; D gene unclear. The CDR3 runs to 14 residues. The V and J ends lost 5 bases and 1 base respectively, with 11 bases between them. Germline CDR1 reads SEHNR; CDR2 reads FQNEAQ (reference sequence). CDR3 amino acids: CASSLTTGNTEAFF. The CDR3 region has the DNA TGTGCCAGCAGCCTTACTACCGGGAACACTGAAGCTTTCTTT.